This T cell receptor beta chain originates from a study of T cell responses to AZD1222 COVID-19 vaccine. This table comes from immunoSEQ multiplex PCR, and its TCRdb copy is limited to in-frame clones, with some not included. The sample contains 77,000 or so clones, approximately 90% of which appear only once. A remark on this clone: Its target is not known.

The study's findings and limits: At baseline, seropositivity was found in only a handful of AZD1222 recipients. The study found Spike-specific TCR breadth and depth rose after two AZD1222 doses. A mostly white British donor set with more females was recruited, and clonal diversity was possibly underestimated.

CDR3 length: 19 amino acids. V lost 0 bases to trimming and J lost 1 base, with 21 bases between them. The germline CDR1 and CDR2 sequences are ENHRY and SYGVKD. Pooled in the analysis were second doses at about 4 or about 12 weeks. The rearrangement links TRBV10-3 to TRBJ1-2; D ambiguous. This TCR was sampled from an adult who received the AZD1222 COVID-19 vaccine. The material sequenced was peripheral blood, taken 28 days after the second AZD1222 dose. CDR3 coding DNA: TGTGCCATCAGTGAGTCAGGTTCTAATAGAGGCAGGCGTAACTATGGCTACACCTTC. Encoded protein: CAISESGSNRGRRNYGYTF.